The source of this T cell receptor (beta chain) is a study of graft-versus-host responses after intestinal transplantation. This clone came up once. The antigen is undetermined. Germline CDR1 MNHEY, CDR2 SMNVEV (reference sequence). V was shortened by 6 bases and J by 3 bases, with 9 bases between the two germline ends. This CDR3 comprises 13 residues. The table came from immunoSEQ multiplex PCR; TCRdb's copy has only in-frame clones and leaves some out. Found here are about 120,000 clones, 93% of them singletons; the top ten hold roughly 0.5%. The sequenced sample was unstimulated CD8+ T cells sorted from spleen or lymph node cells, obtained before intestinal transplant. The chain is built from TRBV27 and TRBJ2-1, with D perhaps TRBD2 (6 bases). The receptor was derived from a human donor who received an intestinal transplant. As DNA, the CDR3 is TGTGCCAGCAGACCCGGGAGCTACAATGAGCAGTTCTTC. This translates into CASRPGSYNEQFF.